A selection of T cell receptor beta chains follows, all from one sample in a study of beta chain features in type 1 diabetes. Sequencing used immunoSEQ multiplex PCR; TCRdb keeps in-frame clones, though not all of them. This table holds some 410,000 clones, roughly 14% found once. Sequencing input: naive CD4+ T cells from blood. All receptors derive from a man under 40 in good health. Each CDR3 is given with its conserved first and last residue. Clone size is stated in some rows and not others, as once, few, many or a class when expanded.

CDR3 protein,V gene,clone size,J gene
CASSQDLGGGAWQFF,TRBV4-3,few,TRBJ2-1
CASSDRGWADTQYF,TRBV6-1,few,TRBJ2-3
CASSLGAHTDTQYF,TRBV7-9,NA,TRBJ2-3
CATSRARSSTDTQYF,TRBV15,NA,TRBJ2-3
CASSQDISRAQHF,TRBV14,few,TRBJ1-5
CASSPRPGEETQYF,TRBV7-2,NA,TRBJ2-5
CAWSVGGEADTQYF,TRBV30,few,TRBJ2-3
CASRDPGARIGNIQYF,TRBV19,NA,TRBJ2-4
CAWSVSGETQYF,TRBV30,many,TRBJ2-5
CASSSNGQGPNYGYTF,TRBV27,NA,TRBJ1-2
CASGQGGRNEQFF,TRBV6-5,few,TRBJ2-1
CSVKQVSSTF,TRBV29-1,few,TRBJ1-2
CASRRETGNGYTF,TRBV7-9,NA,TRBJ1-2
CAWSVRGGQPQHF,TRBV30,NA,TRBJ1-5
CSVGDRANTEAFF,TRBV29-1,few,TRBJ1-1
CASSFGGGANEQFF,TRBV7-9,NA,TRBJ2-1
CASSPTVGTFGQYF,TRBV5-4,NA,TRBJ2-7
CATRTLGEAFF,TRBV19,few,TRBJ1-1
CASSFAYEQYF,TRBV7-2,few,TRBJ2-7
CSAWTSHEQFF,TRBV20-1,few,TRBJ2-1
CAISESTGANVLTF,TRBV10-3,few,TRBJ2-6
CASSVATSGGYEQYF,TRBV9,few,TRBJ2-7
CASSPAGGKSEAFF,TRBV18,NA,TRBJ1-1
CASTQAGLAPHEQFF,TRBV9,few,TRBJ2-1
CASSVEYTGELFF,TRBV19,few,TRBJ2-2
CASSLAPNSGANVLTF,TRBV11-2,few,TRBJ2-6
CAWSLRGRTGELFF,TRBV30,few,TRBJ2-2
CSAASGYTF,TRBV20-1,few,TRBJ1-2
CASSLRGEQFF,TRBV7-9,few,TRBJ2-1
CASSPRAGGLRDTQYF,TRBV7-3,NA,TRBJ2-3
CASSGRGQGYHEQYF,TRBV5-1,few,TRBJ2-7
CASSLAGQKETQYF,TRBV5-1,few,TRBJ2-5
CASSSDRVSNYGYTF,TRBV5-4,NA,TRBJ1-2
CASSPRQGSSYEQYF,TRBV5-1,NA,TRBJ2-7
CSAAPGAENTEAFF,TRBV29-1,NA,TRBJ1-1
CASRTTNEQFF,TRBV5-1,few,TRBJ2-1
CASGPHRGAEQFF,TRBV12-5,NA,TRBJ2-1
CASSLAASAAEQYF,TRBV7-6,few,TRBJ2-7
CASSLLEADTQYF,TRBV5-6,NA,TRBJ2-3
CASSLRLQHWYF,TRBV7-2,few,TRBJ2-7
CASSPLPLTSGGQETQYF,TRBV18,NA,TRBJ2-5
CASSTPHGRVTGNEQFF,TRBV19,few,TRBJ2-1
CASSSASGGKNIQYF,TRBV6-1,NA,TRBJ2-4
CASSHTSSGSYTDTQYF,TRBV5-1,NA,TRBJ2-3
CASSPLGGTQSGSYNEQFF,TRBV18,NA,TRBJ2-1
CAWSTRENYGYTF,TRBV30,NA,TRBJ1-2
CASSERAVGYGYTF,TRBV25-1,NA,TRBJ1-2
CASSQETSKVFF,TRBV4-2,few,TRBJ2-2